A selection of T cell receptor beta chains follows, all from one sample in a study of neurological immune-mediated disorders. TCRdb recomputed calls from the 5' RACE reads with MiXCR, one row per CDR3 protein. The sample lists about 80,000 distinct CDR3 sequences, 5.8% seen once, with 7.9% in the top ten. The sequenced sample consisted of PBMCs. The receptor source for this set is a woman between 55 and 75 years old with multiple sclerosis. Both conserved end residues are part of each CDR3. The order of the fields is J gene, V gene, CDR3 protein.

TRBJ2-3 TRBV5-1 CASSLAGTGPATDTQYF
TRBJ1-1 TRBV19 CASSIAGVGTEAFF
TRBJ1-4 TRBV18 CASSPRGTTNEKLFF
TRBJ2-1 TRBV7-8 CASSPGGTGGNNEQFF
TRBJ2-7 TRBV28 CASSFAQGADEQYF
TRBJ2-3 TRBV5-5 CASSFYGSDTQYF
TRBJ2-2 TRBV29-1 CSVDADNTGELFF
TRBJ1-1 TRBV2 CASSGQVSGTEAFF
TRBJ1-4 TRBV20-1 CSARDGQASNEKLFF
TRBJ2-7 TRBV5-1 CASSIDTSTYEQYF